This T cell receptor beta chain comes out of a study of molecular identifiers for immune sequencing clone quantification. Background on the study: Across replicate runs, RNA obtained from approximately 20,000 or 98,000 naive CD8 cells was divided into five, with four undergoing sequencing.

Making the bulk TCR libraries relied on previously described methods and listed TCR primers. MiXCR was run by TCRdb on the PCR reads, yielding one entry per CDR3 protein. The sample holds 45,000 to 60,000 distinct CDR3 sequences, around 33% seen once. Naive CD8 T cells were FACS-sorted by CD8+CD4-CCR7+CD45RA+ markers. This clonotype was recorded at least ten times. With V trimmed by 4 bases and J by 4 bases, 4 bases remained unmatched. The germline V gene encodes CDR1 LGHNA and CDR2 YSLEER. The CDR3 has 15 residues. Sequencing used naive CD8+ T cells from blood, with Jurkat cell RNA spiked in. Subset given: FACS-sorted CD8+CD4-CCR7+CD45RA+ naive T cells. This clonotype originated in a human donor in good health. Some libraries in this study had Jurkat cell RNA spiked in. The chain joins TRBV4-3 to TRBJ2-3, with 11 bases fitting TRBD1. CDR3 nucleotides: TGCGCCAGCAGCCCGGGGACAGGGGGGTCAGATACGCAGTATTTT. Translating gives CASSPGTGGSDTQYF.